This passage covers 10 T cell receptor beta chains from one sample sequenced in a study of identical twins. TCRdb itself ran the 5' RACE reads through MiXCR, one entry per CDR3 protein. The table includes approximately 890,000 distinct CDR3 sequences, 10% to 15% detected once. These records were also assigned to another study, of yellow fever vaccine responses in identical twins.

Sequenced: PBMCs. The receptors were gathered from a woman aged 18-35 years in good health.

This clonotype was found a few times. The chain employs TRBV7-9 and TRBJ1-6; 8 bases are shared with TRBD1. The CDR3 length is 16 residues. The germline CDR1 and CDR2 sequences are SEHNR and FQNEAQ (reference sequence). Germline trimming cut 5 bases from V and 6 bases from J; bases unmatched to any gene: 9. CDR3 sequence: CASSETLQGGNSPLHF. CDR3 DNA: TGTGCCAGCAGCGAAACCCTACAGGGGGGTAATTCACCCCTCCACTTT. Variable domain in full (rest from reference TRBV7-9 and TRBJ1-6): DTGVSQNPRHKITKRGQNVTFRCDPISEHNRLYWYRQTLGQGPEFLTYFQNEAQLEKSRLLSDRFSAERPKGSFSTLEIQRTEQGDSAMYLCASSETLQGGNSPLHFGNGTRLTVT.

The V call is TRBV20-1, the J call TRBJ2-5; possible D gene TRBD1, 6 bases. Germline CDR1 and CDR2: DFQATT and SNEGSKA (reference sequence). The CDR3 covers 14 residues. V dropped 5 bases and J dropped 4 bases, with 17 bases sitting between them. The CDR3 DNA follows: TGCAGTGCTGGGGGACGACAGGTCGGAGAGACCCAGTACTTC. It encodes CSAGGRQVGETQYF.

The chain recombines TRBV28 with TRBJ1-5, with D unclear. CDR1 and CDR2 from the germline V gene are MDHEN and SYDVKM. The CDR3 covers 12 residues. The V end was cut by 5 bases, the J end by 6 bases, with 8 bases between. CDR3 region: CASSPEIQPQHF. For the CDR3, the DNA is TGTGCCAGCAGTCCCGAAATTCAGCCCCAGCATTTT.

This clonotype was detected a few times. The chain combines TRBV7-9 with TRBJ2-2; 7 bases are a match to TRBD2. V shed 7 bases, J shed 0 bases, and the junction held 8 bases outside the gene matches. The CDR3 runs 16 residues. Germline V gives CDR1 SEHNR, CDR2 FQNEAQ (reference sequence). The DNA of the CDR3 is TGTGCCAGCACCCTAGTCGGGGGGACGAACACCGGGGAGCTGTTTTTT. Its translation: CASTLVGGTNTGELFF. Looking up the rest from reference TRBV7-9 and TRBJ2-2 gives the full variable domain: DTGVSQNPRHKITKRGQNVTFRCDPISEHNRLYWYRQTLGQGPEFLTYFQNEAQLEKSRLLSDRFSAERPKGSFSTLEIQRTEQGDSAMYLCASTLVGGTNTGELFFGEGSRLTVL.

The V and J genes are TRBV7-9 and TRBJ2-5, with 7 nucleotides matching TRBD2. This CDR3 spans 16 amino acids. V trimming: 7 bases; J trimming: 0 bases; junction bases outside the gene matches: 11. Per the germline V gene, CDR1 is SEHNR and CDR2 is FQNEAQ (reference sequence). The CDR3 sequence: CASTHGGSGNQETQYF. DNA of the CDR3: TGTGCCAGCACCCACGGGGGGAGCGGGAACCAAGAGACCCAGTACTTC.

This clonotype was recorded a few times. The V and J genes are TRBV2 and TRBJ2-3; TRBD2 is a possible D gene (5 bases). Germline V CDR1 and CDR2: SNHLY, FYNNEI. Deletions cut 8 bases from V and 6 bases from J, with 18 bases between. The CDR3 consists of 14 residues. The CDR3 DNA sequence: TGTGCCAGCGGGCCTGATTCGGAGGCGGATACGCAGTATTTT. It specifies CASGPDSEADTQYF.

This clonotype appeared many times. The CDR3 region is CSARGLSTDTQYF. CDR3 nucleotide sequence: TGCAGTGCTAGGGGACTGAGCACAGATACGCAGTATTTT. The rearrangement joins TRBV20-1 to TRBJ2-3, with D possibly being TRBD2 (6 bases). Per the germline V gene, CDR1 is DFQATT and CDR2 is SNEGSKA (reference sequence). This CDR3 has 13 amino acids. The V end was cut by 3 bases, the J end by 0 bases, with 7 bases between.

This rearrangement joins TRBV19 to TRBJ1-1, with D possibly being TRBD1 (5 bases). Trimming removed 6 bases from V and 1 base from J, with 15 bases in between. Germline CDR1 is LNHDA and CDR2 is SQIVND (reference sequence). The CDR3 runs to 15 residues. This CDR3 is CASRFDSGRNTEAFF. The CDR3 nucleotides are TGTGCCAGTAGGTTTGACAGTGGAAGGAACACTGAAGCTTTCTTT.

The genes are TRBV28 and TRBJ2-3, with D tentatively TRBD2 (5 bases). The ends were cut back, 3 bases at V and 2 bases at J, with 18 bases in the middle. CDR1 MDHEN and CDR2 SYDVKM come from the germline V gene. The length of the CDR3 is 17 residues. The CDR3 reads CASSFSSEWENTDTQYF. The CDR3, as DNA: TGTGCCAGCAGTTTTAGCTCTGAGTGGGAGAACACAGATACGCAGTATTTT.

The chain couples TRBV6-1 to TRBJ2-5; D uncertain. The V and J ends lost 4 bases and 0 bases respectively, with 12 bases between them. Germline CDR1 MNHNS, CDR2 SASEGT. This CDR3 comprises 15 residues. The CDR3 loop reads CASSGNRLYQETQYF. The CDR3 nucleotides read TGTGCCAGCAGTGGGAACAGATTGTACCAAGAGACCCAGTACTTC.